These 10 T cell receptor beta chains were sequenced from one sample in a study of cytomegalovirus exposure and HLA in healthy donors. The study ran its PCR with 60 Vbeta and 13 Jbeta primers. Profiled with immunoSEQ multiplex PCR; TCRdb holds only in-frame clones, not every one. Of 130,000 or so clones in the sample, roughly 70% were seen once. Sequenced sample: PBMCs. All receptors come from a man aged 18 to 29 in good health and CMV-seropositive.

V is TRBV6-5 and J is TRBJ2-5; maybe TRBD2 (5 bases). The CDR3 spans 14 residues. Germline CDR1 is MNHEY and CDR2 is SVGAGI. Trimming left V 2 bases short and J 1 base short, with 8 bases between. DNA for the CDR3: TGTGCCAGCAGTTACGAGGGCGGCCAAGAGACCCAGTACTTC. Residues: CASSYEGGQETQYF.

The chain recombines TRBV6-5 with TRBJ2-5; TRBD1 agrees at 10 bases. The J call may be faulty, since TRBJ2-7 better matches the DNA end. CDR3 length equals 14 residues. From germline, CDR1 is MNHEY and CDR2 SVGAGI. In DNA, the CDR3 is TGTGCCAGCAGTCAGACAGGGGGCTTGAACGAGCAGTACTTC. It encodes CASSQTGGLNEQYF.

Notes on this clone: At one end the junction does not follow the germline gene, possibly because of a read error. The CDR3 loop is CASTLQGENTEAFF. Here the CDR3 DNA reads TGTGCCAGCACCTTACAGGGCGAGAACACTGAAGCTTTCTTT. The genes are TRBV7-8 and TRBJ1-1; possibly TRBD1 for D (6 bases). Germline V CDR1 and CDR2: SGHVS, FQNEAQ. CDR3 length equals 14 residues.

V is TRBV7-8 and J is TRBJ1-1; no reliable D call. Germline CDR1 reads SGHVS; CDR2 reads FQNEAQ. V was pared by 2 bases and J by 5 bases, with 18 bases between. The CDR3 extends over 16 amino acids. The CDR3 protein is CASSLLRETPRTEAFF. CDR3 in DNA: TGTGCCAGCAGCTTATTGAGGGAAACGCCCAGGACTGAAGCTTTCTTT.

The chain joins TRBV7-2 to TRBJ1-2; no firm D call. The CDR3 spans 13 residues. CDR1 is SGHTA and CDR2 is FQGNSA in the germline V gene. V lost 2 bases and J 4 bases, leaving 8 bases between the germline ends. The CDR3 region is CASSLMGGYGYTF. DNA of the CDR3: TGTGCCAGCAGCTTAATGGGAGGCTATGGCTACACCTTC.

This clone was observed a few times. The rearrangement joins TRBV5-1 to TRBJ2-7; TRBD2 might be the D (5 bases). The V and J ends lost 4 bases and 0 bases respectively, with 11 bases between them. The CDR3 length is 14 residues. Germline-derived CDR1 and CDR2 are SGHRS and YFSETQ. The CDR3 nucleotides read TGCGCCAGCAGCCCTGATCGGGGCTCCTACGAGCAGTACTTC. Protein: CASSPDRGSYEQYF. The variable domain in full, with the rest retrieved from reference TRBV5-1 and TRBJ2-7, is KAGVTQTPRYLIKTRGQQVTLSCSPISGHRSVSWYQQTPGQGLQFLFEYFSETQRNKGNFPGRFSGRQFSNSRSEMNVSTLELGDSALYLCASSPDRGSYEQYFGPGTRLTVT.

The CDR3: CASSIPSGTGGTYEQYF. In DNA form, the CDR3 reads TGTGCCAGTAGTATCCCTTCCGGGACAGGGGGGACCTACGAGCAGTACTTC. The chain links TRBV19 to TRBJ2-7; 11 bases are a match to TRBD1. This CDR3 is built from 17 residues. V was pared by 3 bases and J by 2 bases, with 9 bases of the junction left unmatched. CDR1 is LNHDA, CDR2 SQIVND, per germline (reference sequence). Complete variable domain (other parts from reference TRBV19 and TRBJ2-7): DGGITQSPKYLFRKEGQNVTLSCEQNLNHDAMYWYRQDPGQGLRLIYYSQIVNDFQKGDIAEGYSVSREKKESFPLTVTSAQKNPTAFYLCASSIPSGTGGTYEQYFGPGTRLTVT.

This clone was detected only a few times. The gene calls are TRBV19 and TRBJ2-1, with 8 bases matching TRBD1. J was trimmed by 5 bases and V by 7 bases; bases with no gene match: 7. The CDR3 has 14 amino acids. Per germline, CDR1 LNHDA and CDR2 SQIVND (reference sequence). The CDR3 protein is CASTRNRGDNEQFF. The CDR3 nucleotides are TGTGCCAGTACTCGTAACAGGGGGGACAATGAGCAGTTCTTC.

The J gene is TRBJ1-5, the V gene TRBV19; TRBD1 might be the D (5 bases). Trimming shortened V by 6 bases and J by 6 bases, and 15 bases separated the two germline ends. Germline-derived CDR1 and CDR2 are LNHDA and SQIVND (reference sequence). CDR3 length: 14 residues. Written as DNA, the CDR3 is TGTGCCAGTAGGAAGCAGGGAATGGGTCAGCCCCAGCATTTT. It yields the protein CASRKQGMGQPQHF.

The rearrangement joins TRBV9 to TRBJ2-1; no firm D call. The length of the CDR3 is 17 residues. Germline V gene sequence: CDR1 SGDLS, CDR2 YYNGEE. Trimming removed 0 bases from V and 4 bases from J, with 17 bases in between. Written as DNA, the CDR3 is TGTGCCAGCAGCGTAGTCGTTCAGCCGCGGTCTTACAATGAGCAGTTCTTC. Translating gives CASSVVVQPRSYNEQFF.